The present TCR beta chain was sequenced within a study of blood T cell repertoires in COVID-19. Overall study context: Italy, Spain and the United States were the sources of the convalescent and acute COVID-19 samples. In each case, the material was cDNA or gDNA derived from T cells, B-cell-depleted T cells, or PBMCs.

Method: immunoSEQ multiplex PCR; TCRdb's copy keeps in-frame clones and lacks some. Counted here are 150,000 to 200,000 clones, roughly 87% occurring once; the ten biggest clones make up under 2%. The germline V gene has CDR1 SGHTA and CDR2 FQGNSA. This CDR3 comprises 17 residues. Trimming cost V 3 bases and J 4 bases; bases outside gene matches: 10. This TCR came from a man between 18 and 29 years old who had recovered from COVID-19. This sequence joins TRBV7-2 and TRBJ2-1; 9 bases align to TRBD2. The sequenced sample consisted of peripheral blood. CDR3 region: CASSLGLGAGGYNEQFF. The CDR3 bases are TGTGCCAGCAGCTTGGGCCTTGGAGCGGGAGGTTACAATGAGCAGTTCTTC.